This TCR beta chain was retrieved from a study of blood T cell repertoires in COVID-19. Overall study: Sample material is recorded as cDNA or gDNA derived from T cells, B-cell-depleted T cells, or PBMCs.

This table comes from immunoSEQ multiplex PCR, and its TCRdb copy is limited to in-frame clones, with some not included. Among 650,000 to 800,000 clones, just under 90% were seen once, and the ten largest hold roughly 0.26%. This clone appeared once. Sequencing used peripheral blood. This clonotype originated in a woman aged 18-35 years with acute or convalescent COVID-19.

The CDR3 loop is CASTSGLLYGELFF. CDR3 DNA sequence: TGTGCCAGCACCTCGGGACTTCTTTATGGGGAGCTGTTTTTT. V and J are TRBV2 and TRBJ2-2, with D maybe TRBD2 (6 bases). CDR1 is SNHLY, CDR2 FYNNEI, per germline. The V gene lost 7 bases and the J gene lost 8 bases, with 17 bases spanning the gap. CDR3 length: 14 residues.